This T cell receptor (beta chain) is drawn from a study of blood T cell repertoires in COVID-19. This clone was detected only once. Here immunoSEQ multiplex PCR was the method, and the copy in TCRdb shows in-frame clones only, minus some. The sample carries about 440,000 clones, around 90% recorded once. The CDR3 extends over 14 amino acids. The germline V gene has CDR1 KGHSH and CDR2 LQKENI. Deletions cut 3 bases from V and 6 bases from J, with 13 bases between. Sequencing was done on a sample of PBMCs or T cells enriched from blood (not recorded which). The gene calls are TRBV18 and TRBJ2-3; D might be TRBD2 (5 bases). The TCR originated in a woman in her late teens or twenties with acute COVID-19. CDR3 sequence: CASSPREAADTQYF. The CDR3 nucleotides are TGTGCCAGCTCACCTCGGGAAGCTGCCGATACGCAGTATTTT.